This TCR beta chain was recovered during a study of patients and donors after allogeneic stem cell transplantation. TCRdb recomputed calls from the RT-PCR reads with MiXCR, one row per CDR3 protein. The sample holds about 200,000 distinct CDR3 sequences, around 41% seen once. The junction had 12 bases not matched to a gene; V was cut back by 0 bases and J by 8 bases. Germline assignment: CDR1 LGHDT and CDR2 YNNKEL (reference sequence). The CDR3 is made up of 16 amino acids. The specimen sequenced was blood, either unsorted or a sorted T cell fraction (not recorded which). This TCR was sampled from a human donor who was either an allogeneic HSCT recipient or a stem cell or donor lymphocyte infusion donor (not recorded which). It is not recorded whose cells these are; they may come from a transplant donor. The J gene is TRBJ1-2, the V gene TRBV3-1; TRBD1 matches at 7 bases. This chain's CDR3 is CASSQEATRTGAGYTF. DNA of the CDR3: TGTGCCAGCAGCCAAGAAGCTACTCGTACAGGGGCGGGCTACACCTTC. The full variable domain, rest sourced from reference TRBV3-1 and TRBJ1-2, is DTAVSQTPKYLVTQMGNDKSIKCEQNLGHDTMYWYKQDSKKFLKIMFSYNNKELIINETVPNRFSPKSPDKAHLNLHINSLELGDSAVYFCASSQEATRTGAGYTFGSGTRLTVV.